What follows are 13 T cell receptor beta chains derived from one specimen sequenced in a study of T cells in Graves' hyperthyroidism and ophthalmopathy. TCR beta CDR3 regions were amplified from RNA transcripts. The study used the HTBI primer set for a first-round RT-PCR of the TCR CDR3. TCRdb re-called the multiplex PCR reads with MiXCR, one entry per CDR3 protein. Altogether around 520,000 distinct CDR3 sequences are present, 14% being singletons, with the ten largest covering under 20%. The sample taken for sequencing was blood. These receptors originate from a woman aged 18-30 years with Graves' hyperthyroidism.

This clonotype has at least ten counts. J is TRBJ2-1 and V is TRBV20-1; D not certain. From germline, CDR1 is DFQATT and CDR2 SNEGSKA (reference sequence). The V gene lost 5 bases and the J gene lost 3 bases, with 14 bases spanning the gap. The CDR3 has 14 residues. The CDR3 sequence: CSARRNLGYNEQFF. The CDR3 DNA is TGCAGTGCTCGAAGGAATTTAGGCTACAATGAGCAGTTCTTC.

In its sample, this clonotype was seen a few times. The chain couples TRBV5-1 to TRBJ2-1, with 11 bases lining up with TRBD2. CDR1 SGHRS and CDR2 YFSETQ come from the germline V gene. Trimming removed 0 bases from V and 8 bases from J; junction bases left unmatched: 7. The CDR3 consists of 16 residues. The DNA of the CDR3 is TGCGCCAGCAGCTTGGGTGTAGCGGGAGGGCCCCATGAGCAGTTCTTC. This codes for CASSLGVAGGPHEQFF. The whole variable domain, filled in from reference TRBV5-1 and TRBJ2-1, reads KAGVTQTPRYLIKTRGQQVTLSCSPISGHRSVSWYQQTPGQGLQFLFEYFSETQRNKGNFPGRFSGRQFSNSRSEMNVSTLELGDSALYLCASSLGVAGGPHEQFFGPGTRLTVL.

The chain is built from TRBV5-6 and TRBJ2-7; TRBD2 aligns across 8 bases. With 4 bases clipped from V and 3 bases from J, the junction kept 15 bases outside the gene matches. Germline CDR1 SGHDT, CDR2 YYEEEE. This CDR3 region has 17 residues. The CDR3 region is CASSRTPTSGWGYEQYF. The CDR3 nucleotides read TGTGCCAGCAGCAGAACCCCCACTAGCGGTTGGGGCTACGAGCAGTACTTC.

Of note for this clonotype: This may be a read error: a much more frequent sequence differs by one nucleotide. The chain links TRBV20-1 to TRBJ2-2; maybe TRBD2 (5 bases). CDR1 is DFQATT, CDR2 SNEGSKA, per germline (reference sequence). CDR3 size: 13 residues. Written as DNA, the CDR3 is TGCAGTGCTAGAAGGGCCTCCACCGGGGAGCTGTCTTTT. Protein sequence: CSARRASTGELSF.

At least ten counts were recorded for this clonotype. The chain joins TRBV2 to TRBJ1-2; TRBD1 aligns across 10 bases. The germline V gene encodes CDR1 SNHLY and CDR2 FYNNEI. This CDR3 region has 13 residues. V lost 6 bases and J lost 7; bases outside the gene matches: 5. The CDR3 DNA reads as TGTGCCAGCAGCCGACAGGGGGCGGGTGGCTACACCTTC. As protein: CASSRQGAGGYTF. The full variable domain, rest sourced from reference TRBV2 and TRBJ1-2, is EPEVTQTPSHQVTQMGQEVILRCVPISNHLYFYWYRQILGQKVEFLVSFYNNEISEKSEIFDDQFSVERPDGSNFTLKIRSTKLEDSAMYFCASSRQGAGGYTFGSGTRLTVV.

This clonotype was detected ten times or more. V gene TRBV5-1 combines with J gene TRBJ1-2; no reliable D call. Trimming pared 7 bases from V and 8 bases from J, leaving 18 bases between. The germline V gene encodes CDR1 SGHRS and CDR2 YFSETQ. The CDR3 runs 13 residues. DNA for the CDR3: TGCGCCAGCCGTGGGAGGGAGGGAGAAGGCTACACCTTC. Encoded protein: CASRGREGEGYTF. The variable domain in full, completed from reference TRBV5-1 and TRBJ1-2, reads KAGVTQTPRYLIKTRGQQVTLSCSPISGHRSVSWYQQTPGQGLQFLFEYFSETQRNKGNFPGRFSGRQFSNSRSEMNVSTLELGDSALYLCASRGREGEGYTFGSGTRLTVV.

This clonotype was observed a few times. CDR3 in DNA: TGTGCCAGCAGCTTAGGTGCGGACAGGGGGCTAGAGACCCAGTACTTC. It encodes CASSLGADRGLETQYF. The gene calls are TRBV11-2 and TRBJ2-5, with 11 nucleotides matching TRBD1. This CDR3 comprises 16 residues. CDR1 is SGHAT, CDR2 FQNNGV, per germline. J gave up 4 bases and V 1 base, and 5 bases lay outside the gene matches.

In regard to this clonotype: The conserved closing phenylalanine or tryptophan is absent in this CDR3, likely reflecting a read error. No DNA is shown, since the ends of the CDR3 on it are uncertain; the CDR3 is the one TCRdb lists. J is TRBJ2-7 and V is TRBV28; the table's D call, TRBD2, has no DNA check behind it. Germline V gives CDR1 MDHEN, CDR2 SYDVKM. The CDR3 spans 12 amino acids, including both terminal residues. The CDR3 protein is CASSLGRRELRL.

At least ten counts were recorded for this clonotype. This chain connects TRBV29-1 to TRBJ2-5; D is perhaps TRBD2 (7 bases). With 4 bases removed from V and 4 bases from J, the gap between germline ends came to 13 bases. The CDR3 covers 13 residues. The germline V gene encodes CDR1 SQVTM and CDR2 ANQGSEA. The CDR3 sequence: CSVVGGLSETQYF. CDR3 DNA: TGCAGCGTTGTCGGGGGGCTGTCAGAGACCCAGTACTTC.

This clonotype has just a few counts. CDR3 bases: TGCAGCGTTGAGGGGGTGAACACCGGGGAGCTGTTTTTT. Encoded protein: CSVEGVNTGELFF. V and J are TRBV29-1 and TRBJ2-2; possibly TRBD1 or TRBD2 for D (5 bases each). Looked up from germline, CDR1 is SQVTM and CDR2 is ANQGSEA. The V gene lost 3 bases and the J gene lost 1 base, with 6 bases spanning the gap. The CDR3 covers 13 residues.

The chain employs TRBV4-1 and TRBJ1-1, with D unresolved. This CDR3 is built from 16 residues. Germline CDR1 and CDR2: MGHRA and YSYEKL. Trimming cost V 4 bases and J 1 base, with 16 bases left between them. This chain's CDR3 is CASSPTTLRPNTEAFF. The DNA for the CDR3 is TGCGCCAGCAGCCCAACGACACTTAGGCCGAACACTGAAGCTTTCTTT.

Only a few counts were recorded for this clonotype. The CDR3 DNA sequence: TGTGCCAGCAGTCAGACATGGGGGCAGCCCCAGCATTTT. Its translation is CASSQTWGQPQHF. The V gene is TRBV2, the J gene TRBJ1-5, with a tentative D call TRBD1 (5 bases). Germline V CDR1 and CDR2: SNHLY, FYNNEI. This CDR3 has 13 amino acids. V shed 5 bases and J shed 7 bases, with 12 bases lying between them.

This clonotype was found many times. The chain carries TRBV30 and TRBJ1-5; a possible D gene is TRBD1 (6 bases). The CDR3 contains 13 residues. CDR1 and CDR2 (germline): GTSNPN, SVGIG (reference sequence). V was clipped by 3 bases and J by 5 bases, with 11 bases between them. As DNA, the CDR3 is TGTGCCTGGAGCGGAAACAGGGATCAGCCCCAGCATTTT. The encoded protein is CAWSGNRDQPQHF.